A single sample gave rise to the 21 T cell receptor beta chains below, sequenced in a study of T cells in women clearing cervical HPV infection. Data came from immunoSEQ multiplex PCR; TCRdb stores just in-frame clones and leaves some out. The sample table sets out fewer than 30,000 clones. The sequencing sample was made of blood buffy coat. The receptors stem from a woman aged 18-70 years with a cervical HPV16 infection that either progressed to CIN3+ or cleared (not recorded which).

As concerns this clone: The read ends 3 residues before the CDR3 terminus; that terminus is restored from the germline J gene. V and J are TRBV7-9 and TRBJ2-7; 9 bases are a match to TRBD1. The V segment lost 8 bases and the J segment 3 bases; nucleotides outside the gene matches: 8. Germline assignment: CDR1 SEHNR and CDR2 FQNEAQ (reference sequence). CDR3 length equals 14 residues. The CDR3 reads CASVPGTGSYEQYF. CDR3 DNA, as far as it was read: TGTGCCAGCGTCCCCGGGACAGGGAGCTACGAG.

To note about this clone: The junction and the germline gene differ at one end; a read error may be behind it. The DNA ends 3 residues before the CDR3 does, and the rest of the CDR3 is filled in from the germline J gene. This chain connects TRBV5-1 to TRBJ1-4; 9 bases are shared with TRBD1. Per germline, CDR1 SGHRS and CDR2 YFSETQ. The CDR3 consists of 14 residues. Partial CDR3 DNA: TGCGCCAGCAGTTTGGGACAGGGAAATGAAAAA. It is translated as CASSLGQGNEK. The full CDR3 reads CASSLGQGNEKLFF.

Concerning this clone: The read is 3 residues too short to cover the CDR3 end, so that end is filled in from the germline J gene. The chain uses TRBV18 and TRBJ1-1; unclear D gene. CDR1 is KGHSH, CDR2 LQKENI, per germline. V lost 5 bases and J lost 3, with 13 bases in between. The CDR3 extends over 14 amino acids. The CDR3 protein is CASSGAAVDTEAFF. CDR3 DNA, as far as it was read: TGTGCCAGCTCAGGTGCGGCGGTTGACACTGAA.

On this clone: The read ends 3 residues before the CDR3 terminus; that terminus is restored from the germline J gene. This rearrangement joins TRBV10-3 to TRBJ1-4; D unclear. CDR1 ENHRY and CDR2 SYGVKD come from the germline V gene. This CDR3 contains 15 residues. This chain's CDR3 is CAISESAAANSPLFF. Incomplete CDR3 DNA: TGTGCCATCAGTGAGTCGGCGGCAGCAAATTCACCA.

With respect to this clone: The read terminates 3 residues before the CDR3 end, so the remaining end is supplied by the germline J gene. The chain carries TRBV29-1 and TRBJ1-2; 7 bases match TRBD1. There are 14 residues in the CDR3. Trimming removed 7 bases from V and 5 bases from J; junction bases left unmatched: 13. Germline CDR1 SQVTM, CDR2 ANQGSEA. Partial CDR3 DNA: TGCAGCGCCGAAGGGGACAGCCGATCTTATGGC. This encodes CSAEGDSRSYG. The entire CDR3 reads CSAEGDSRSYGYTF.

Remarks on this clone: The observed sequence ends 3 residues before the CDR3 terminus, with the missing tail filled in from the germline J gene. This chain connects TRBV2 to TRBJ2-1, with 13 bases aligning to TRBD2. The trim removed 10 bases at V and 4 bases at J, leaving 13 bases unmatched. The CDR3 has 17 amino acids. Per the germline V gene, CDR1 is SNHLY and CDR2 is FYNNEI. This CDR3 is CATEGLAGVYEYNEQFF. The DNA read from the CDR3 is TGTGCCACTGAAGGACTAGCGGGGGTATATGAATACAATGAG. The full variable domain, in which reference TRBV2 and TRBJ2-1 provide the parts outside the CDR3, is EPEVTQTPSHQVTQMGQEVILRCVPISNHLYFYWYRQILGQKVEFLVSFYNNEISEKSEIFDDQFSVERPDGSNFTLKIRSTKLEDSAMYFCATEGLAGVYEYNEQFFGPGTRLTVL.

As for this clone: The read terminates 3 residues ahead of where the CDR3 ends, so the germline J gene completes it. V is TRBV30 and J is TRBJ2-7, with 7 bases that match TRBD2. The CDR3 contains 13 residues. Germline V gene data show CDR1 as GTSNPN and CDR2 as SVGIG (reference sequence). With V trimmed by 2 bases and J by 5 bases, 6 bases remained unmatched. This chain's CDR3 is CAWSWRREHEQYF. The CDR3 bases that were read are TGTGCCTGGAGTTGGAGGCGGGAGCACGAG.

As for this clone: The read halts 3 residues ahead of the CDR3 end, with the missing end drawn from the germline J gene. The chain has TRBV7-3 and TRBJ1-1; possible D gene TRBD1, 5 bases. The CDR3 extends over 14 amino acids. Germline V lookup: CDR1 SGHTA, CDR2 FQGTGA. Trimming removed 4 bases from V and 6 bases from J, with 15 bases in between. This chain's CDR3 is CASSSQGEGAEAFF. The sequenced CDR3 bases are TGTGCCAGCAGCTCCCAGGGTGAAGGGGCTGAA.

Note on this clone: The read comes to an end 3 residues before the CDR3 does, leaving the germline J gene to fill in the end. This sequence joins TRBV7-6 and TRBJ2-2; unclear D gene. V shed 1 base and J shed 3 bases, with 9 bases lying between them. Per the germline V gene, CDR1 is SGHVS and CDR2 is FNYEAQ. CDR3 size: 15 residues. CDR3 amino acids: CASSLGSGHTGELFF. The DNA read from the CDR3 is TGTGCCAGCAGCTTAGGAAGTGGGCACACCGGGGAG.

Notes on this clone: With the read ending 3 residues before the CDR3 end, the germline J gene is used to fill in that end. The V and J genes are TRBV11-3 and TRBJ2-1; 7 nucleotides align to TRBD2. The CDR3 is made up of 15 amino acids. Trimming removed 5 bases from V and 5 bases from J; junction bases left unmatched: 9. Germline assignment: CDR1 SGHNT and CDR2 YENEEA. CDR3 in amino acids: CASSQTAGLNNEQFF. CDR3 DNA, as far as it was read: TGTGCCAGCAGCCAAACAGCGGGACTAAACAATGAG.

As concerns this clone: The CDR3 extends 3 residues past the end of the read, so its final part is completed from the germline J gene. The chain couples TRBV18 to TRBJ2-2, with a weak D call TRBD1 (5 bases). The CDR3 is 17 amino acids. Germline loops: CDR1 KGHSH, CDR2 LQKENI. The DNA read from the CDR3 is TGTGCCAGCTCACGTCGGTCCCGGATCTCTGGGGCCAACGTG. This encodes CASSRRSRISGANV. Given in full, the CDR3 is CASSRRSRISGANVLFF.

On this clone: The observed sequence ends 3 residues before the CDR3 terminus, with the missing tail filled in from the germline J gene. The rearrangement joins TRBV5-1 to TRBJ1-4; D is possibly TRBD1 (5 bases). Germline V gives CDR1 SGHRS, CDR2 YFSETQ. CDR3 length: 15 residues. V was clipped by 4 bases and J by 5 bases, with 15 bases between them. The CDR3 reads CASSGGGGPNEKLFF. The CDR3 DNA, read in part, is TGCGCCAGCAGCGGGGGGGGAGGACCCAATGAAAAA. The full variable domain, rest sourced from reference TRBV5-1 and TRBJ1-4, is KAGVTQTPRYLIKTRGQQVTLSCSPISGHRSVSWYQQTPGQGLQFLFEYFSETQRNKGNFPGRFSGRQFSNSRSEMNVSTLELGDSALYLCASSGGGGPNEKLFFGSGTQLSVL.

Comment on this clone: Read coverage stops 3 residues before the CDR3 terminus; the germline J gene supplies the remainder. This chain connects TRBV18 to TRBJ1-2; D perhaps matches TRBD1 (5 bases). CDR3 length equals 16 residues. The V end lost 3 bases, the J end lost 0 bases, and 14 bases lay between the germline ends. From germline, CDR1 is KGHSH and CDR2 LQKENI. The CDR3 loop is CASSPLDIHSNYGYTF. The DNA read from the CDR3 is TGTGCCAGCTCACCGCTGGACATACATTCTAACTATGGC.

Turning to this clone: Read coverage stops 3 residues before the CDR3 terminus; the germline J gene supplies the remainder. This chain links TRBV20-1 with TRBJ2-1; D unclear. Trimming took 6 bases from V and 7 from J, leaving 16 bases between them. CDR1 and CDR2 from the germline V gene are DFQATT and SNEGSKA (reference sequence). The CDR3 has 13 amino acids. The CDR3 sequence is CSAESQRKNEQFF. The covered CDR3 bases are TGCAGTGCAGAGAGCCAGCGCAAGAATGAG.

Worth noting for this clone: Sequence at one end of the junction differs from germline and may be a read error. In the same sample, other DNA sequences code for this CDR3. The CDR3 sequence: CSVGESGAPGNTIYF. The CDR3 bases that were read are TGCAGCGTTGGGGAGTCAGGGGCACCTGGAAACACT. The J gene is TRBJ1-3, the V gene TRBV29-1; TRBD1 is a possible D gene (6 bases). The CDR3 extends 3 residues past the end of the read, so its final part is completed from the germline J gene. Germline loops: CDR1 SQVTM, CDR2 ANQGSEA. CDR3 length equals 15 residues.

On this clone itself: The CDR3 extends 3 residues past the end of the read, so its final part is completed from the germline J gene. V and J are TRBV30 and TRBJ2-1; 9 bases agree with TRBD1. CDR1 is GTSNPN and CDR2 is SVGIG in the germline V gene (reference sequence). J was trimmed by 7 bases and V by 4 bases; bases with no gene match: 8. The CDR3 is 14 residues long. The CDR3 here is CAWTTKGTGNEQFF. The DNA read from the CDR3 is TGTGCCTGGACCACTAAGGGGACAGGGAATGAG.

For this clone: The DNA ends 3 residues before the CDR3 does, and the rest of the CDR3 is filled in from the germline J gene. This chain uses TRBV29-1 with TRBJ2-1, with 7 positions matching TRBD2. The CDR3 length is 14 residues. Germline V gene lookup returns CDR1 SQVTM and CDR2 ANQGSEA. V lost 1 base to trimming and J lost 4 bases; unmatched junction nucleotides: 4. CDR3 bases read: TGCAGCGTTGAAGGATGGGGGGGATACAATGAG. Its translation: CSVEGWGGYNE. The CDR3, in full, reads CSVEGWGGYNEQFF.

Note on this clone: The read comes to an end 3 residues before the CDR3 does, leaving the germline J gene to fill in the end. This chain connects TRBV7-9 to TRBJ2-2, with 11 bases aligning to TRBD1. Germline loops: CDR1 SEHNR, CDR2 FQNEAQ (reference sequence). This CDR3 spans 14 amino acids. The CDR3 bases that were read are TGTGCCAGCAGTGGGACAGGGGGTCGGGAAAAG. It specifies CASSGTGGREK. The entire CDR3 protein is CASSGTGGREKLFF.

A word on this clone: The CDR3 is cut off 3 residues early in the read; its end comes from the germline J gene. J is TRBJ2-1 and V is TRBV7-3; D remains unclear. V gave up 5 bases and J gave up 8 bases, with 10 bases separating them. Germline lookup yields CDR1 SGHTA and CDR2 FQGTGA. The CDR3 spans 12 residues. The sequenced CDR3 bases are TGTGCCAGCAGCCCACGCCCAGATGAG. This sequence encodes CASSPRPDE. The entire CDR3 reads CASSPRPDEQFF. Using reference TRBV7-3 and TRBJ2-1 for the parts outside the CDR3, the full variable domain is GAGVSQTPSNKVTEKGKYVELRCDPISGHTALYWYRQSLGQGPEFLIYFQGTGAADDSGLPNDRFFAVRPEGSVSTLKIQRTERGDSAVYLCASSPRPDEQFFGPGTRLTVL.

Worth noting for this clone: Read coverage stops 3 residues before the CDR3 terminus; the germline J gene supplies the remainder. This chain connects TRBV5-1 to TRBJ2-5, with D possibly matching TRBD1 (6 bases). The germline gives CDR1 SGHRS, CDR2 YFSETQ. With 0 bases removed from V and 5 bases from J, the gap between germline ends came to 11 bases. This CDR3 is 14 amino acids long. The sequenced CDR3 bases are TGCGCCAGCAGCTTGGACAGGGCTGGGGAGACC. Its translation: CASSLDRAGET. The CDR3 reads in full as CASSLDRAGETQYF.

CDR3 DNA, as far as it was read: TGCGCCAGCAGCCAAGACCGGACAGGGTCGAATTCACCC. It encodes CASSQDRTGSNSP. The whole CDR3 protein is CASSQDRTGSNSPLHF. The gene calls are TRBV4-1 and TRBJ1-6; 8 bases fit TRBD1. The missing CDR3 end, 3 residues past where the read stops, is filled in from the germline J gene. Germline CDR1 is MGHRA and CDR2 is YSYEKL. The V segment lost 0 bases and the J segment 7 bases; nucleotides outside the gene matches: 5. The CDR3 loop spans 16 amino acids.